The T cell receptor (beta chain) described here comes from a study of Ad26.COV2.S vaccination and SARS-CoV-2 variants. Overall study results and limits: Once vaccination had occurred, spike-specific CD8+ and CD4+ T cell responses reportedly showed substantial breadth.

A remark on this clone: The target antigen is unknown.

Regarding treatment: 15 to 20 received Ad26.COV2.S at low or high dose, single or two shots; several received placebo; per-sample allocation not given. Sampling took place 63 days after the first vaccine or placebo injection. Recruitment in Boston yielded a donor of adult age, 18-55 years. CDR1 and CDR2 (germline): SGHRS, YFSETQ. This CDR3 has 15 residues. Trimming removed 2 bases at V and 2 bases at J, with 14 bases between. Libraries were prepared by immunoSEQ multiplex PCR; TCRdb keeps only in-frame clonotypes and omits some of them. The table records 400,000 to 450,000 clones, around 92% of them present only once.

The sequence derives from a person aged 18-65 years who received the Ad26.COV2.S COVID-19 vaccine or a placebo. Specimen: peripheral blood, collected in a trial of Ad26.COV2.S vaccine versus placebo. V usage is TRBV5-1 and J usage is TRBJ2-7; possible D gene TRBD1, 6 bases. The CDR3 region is CASSFLTGNPYEQYF. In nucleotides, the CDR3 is TGCGCCAGCAGCTTCCTAACAGGGAACCCCTACGAGCAGTACTTC.